This T cell receptor beta chain came from a study of T cell repertoires in cytomegalovirus infection. The sample holds many counts of this clonotype. TCRdb reprocessed the reads via MiXCR and lists one record per CDR3 protein. This table has hundreds of thousands of distinct CDR3 sequences, more than 20% appearing once. What was sequenced was CD8+ T cells from PBMCs. The sequence was obtained from a human donor in good health (CMV status not recorded). Some clones in this sample may be carry-over from other donors' samples.

CDR3 in DNA: TGTGCCAGCAGCCCCCTACGGGGGGTTACAGATACGCAGTATTTT. This encodes CASSPLRGVTDTQYF. The genes are TRBV7-2 and TRBJ2-3; 7 positions agree with TRBD2. J lost 3 bases, V lost 5 bases, and 8 bases had no gene match. Germline CDR1 reads SGHTA; CDR2 reads FQGNSA. The CDR3 sequence is 15 residues long.